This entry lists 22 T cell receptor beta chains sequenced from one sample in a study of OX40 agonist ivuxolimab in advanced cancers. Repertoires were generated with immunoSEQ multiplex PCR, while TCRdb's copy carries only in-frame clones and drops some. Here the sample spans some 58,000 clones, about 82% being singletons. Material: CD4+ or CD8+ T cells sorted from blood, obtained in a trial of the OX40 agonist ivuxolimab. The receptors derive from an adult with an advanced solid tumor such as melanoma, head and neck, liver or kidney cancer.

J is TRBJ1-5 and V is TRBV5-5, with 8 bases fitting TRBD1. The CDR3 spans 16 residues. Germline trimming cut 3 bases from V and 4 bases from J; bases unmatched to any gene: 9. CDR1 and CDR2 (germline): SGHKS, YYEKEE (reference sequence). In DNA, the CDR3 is TGTGCCAGCAGCTGGACCTGGGGACAGGATAATCAGCCCCAGCATTTT. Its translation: CASSWTWGQDNQPQHF.

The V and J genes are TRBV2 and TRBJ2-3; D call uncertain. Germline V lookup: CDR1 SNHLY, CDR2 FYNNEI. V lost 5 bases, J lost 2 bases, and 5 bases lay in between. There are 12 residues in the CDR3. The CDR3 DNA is TGTGCCAGCAGTTTTACCACAGATACGCAGTATTTT. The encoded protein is CASSFTTDTQYF. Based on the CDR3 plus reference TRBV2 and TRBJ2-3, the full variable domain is EPEVTQTPSHQVTQMGQEVILRCVPISNHLYFYWYRQILGQKVEFLVSFYNNEISEKSEIFDDQFSVERPDGSNFTLKIRSTKLEDSAMYFCASSFTTDTQYFGPGTRLTVL.

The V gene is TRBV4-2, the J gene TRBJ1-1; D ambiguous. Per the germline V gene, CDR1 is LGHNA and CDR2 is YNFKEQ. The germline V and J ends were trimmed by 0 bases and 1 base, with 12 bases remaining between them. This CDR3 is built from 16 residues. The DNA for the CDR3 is TGTGCCAGCAGCCAAGATCCCCTAGGAGGGAACACTGAAGCTTTCTTT. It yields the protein CASSQDPLGGNTEAFF.

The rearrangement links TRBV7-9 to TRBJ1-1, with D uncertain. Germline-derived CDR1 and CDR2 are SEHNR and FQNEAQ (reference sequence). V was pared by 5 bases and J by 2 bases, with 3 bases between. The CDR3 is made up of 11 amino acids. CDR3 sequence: CASSLNTEAFF. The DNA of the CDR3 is TGTGCCAGCAGCCTCAACACTGAAGCTTTCTTT.

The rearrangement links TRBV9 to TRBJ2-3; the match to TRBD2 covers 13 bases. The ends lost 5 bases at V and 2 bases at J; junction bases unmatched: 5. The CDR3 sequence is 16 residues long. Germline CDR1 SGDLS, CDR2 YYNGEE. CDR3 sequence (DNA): TGTGCCAGCAGTCTCGGACTAGCGGGGGACACAGATACGCAGTATTTT. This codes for CASSLGLAGDTDTQYF.

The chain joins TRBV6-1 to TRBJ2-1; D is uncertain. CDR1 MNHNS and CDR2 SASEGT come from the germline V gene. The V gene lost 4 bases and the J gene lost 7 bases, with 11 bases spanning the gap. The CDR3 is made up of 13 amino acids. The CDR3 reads CASSAPSFNEQFF. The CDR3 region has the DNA TGTGCCAGCAGTGCCCCGAGTTTTAATGAGCAGTTCTTC.

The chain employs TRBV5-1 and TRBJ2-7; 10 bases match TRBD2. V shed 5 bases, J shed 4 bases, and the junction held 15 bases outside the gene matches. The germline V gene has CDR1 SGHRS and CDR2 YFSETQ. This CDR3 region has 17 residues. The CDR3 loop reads CASRTTAASGSSYEQYF. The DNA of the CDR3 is TGCGCCAGCAGGACAACCGCTGCTAGCGGGAGTTCATACGAGCAGTACTTC.

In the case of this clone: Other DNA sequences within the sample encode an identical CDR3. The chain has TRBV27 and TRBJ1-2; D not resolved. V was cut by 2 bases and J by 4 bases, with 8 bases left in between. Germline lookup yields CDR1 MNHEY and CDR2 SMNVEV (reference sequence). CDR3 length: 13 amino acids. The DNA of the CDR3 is TGTGCCAGCAGTTTACGAGGCGTCTATGGCTACACCTTC. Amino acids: CASSLRGVYGYTF.

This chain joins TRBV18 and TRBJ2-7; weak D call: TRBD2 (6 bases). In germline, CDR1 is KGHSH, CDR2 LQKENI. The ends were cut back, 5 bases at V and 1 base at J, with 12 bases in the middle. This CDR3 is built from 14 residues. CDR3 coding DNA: TGTGCCAGCTCAAACGGACTAACATCCTACGAGCAGTACTTC. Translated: CASSNGLTSYEQYF.

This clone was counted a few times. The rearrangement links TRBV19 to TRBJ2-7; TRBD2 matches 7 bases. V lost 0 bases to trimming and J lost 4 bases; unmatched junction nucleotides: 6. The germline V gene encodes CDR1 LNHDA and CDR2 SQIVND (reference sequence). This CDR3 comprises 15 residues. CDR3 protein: CASSIDPSRGYEQYF. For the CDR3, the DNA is TGTGCCAGTAGTATAGATCCTTCGCGGGGGTACGAGCAGTACTTC. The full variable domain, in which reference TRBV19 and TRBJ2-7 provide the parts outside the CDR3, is DGGITQSPKYLFRKEGQNVTLSCEQNLNHDAMYWYRQDPGQGLRLIYYSQIVNDFQKGDIAEGYSVSREKKESFPLTVTSAQKNPTAFYLCASSIDPSRGYEQYFGPGTRLTVT.

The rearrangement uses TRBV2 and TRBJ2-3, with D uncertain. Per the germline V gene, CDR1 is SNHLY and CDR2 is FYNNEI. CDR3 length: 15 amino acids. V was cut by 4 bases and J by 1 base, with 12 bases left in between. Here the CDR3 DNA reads TGTGCCAGCAGTGTCCCAACCGGCGGCACAGATACGCAGTATTTT. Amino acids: CASSVPTGGTDTQYF.

CDR3 nucleotides: TGTGCCAGCCAGGTAGAAACCTGGGACACTGAAGCTTTCTTT. This gives the protein CASQVETWDTEAFF. The chain joins TRBV6-5 to TRBJ1-1; D gene ambiguous. The germline CDR1 and CDR2 sequences are MNHEY and SVGAGI. V was cut by 8 bases and J by 3 bases, with 16 bases left in between. The CDR3 has 14 amino acids.

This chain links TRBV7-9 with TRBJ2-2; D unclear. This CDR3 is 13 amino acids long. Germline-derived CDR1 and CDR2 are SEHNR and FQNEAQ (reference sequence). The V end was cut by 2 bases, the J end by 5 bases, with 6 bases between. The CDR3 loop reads CASSLLGTGELFF. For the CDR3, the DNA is TGTGCCAGCAGCTTATTGGGGACCGGGGAGCTGTTTTTT.

The CDR3, as DNA: TGTGCCAGCAGCTTTCATGTAGATACGCAGTATTTT. This sequence encodes CASSFHVDTQYF. This chain uses TRBV7-9 with TRBJ2-3, with no clear D. The germline gives CDR1 SEHNR, CDR2 FQNEAQ (reference sequence). V was cut by 3 bases and J by 5 bases, with 6 bases left in between. The CDR3 is 12 amino acids.

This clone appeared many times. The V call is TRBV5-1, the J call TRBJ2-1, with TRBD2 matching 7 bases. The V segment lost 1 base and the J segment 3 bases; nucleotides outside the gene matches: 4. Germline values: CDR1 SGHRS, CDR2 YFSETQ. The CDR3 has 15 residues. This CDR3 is CASSLTGGDYNEQFF. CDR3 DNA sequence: TGCGCCAGCAGCTTGACGGGGGGAGACTACAATGAGCAGTTCTTC.

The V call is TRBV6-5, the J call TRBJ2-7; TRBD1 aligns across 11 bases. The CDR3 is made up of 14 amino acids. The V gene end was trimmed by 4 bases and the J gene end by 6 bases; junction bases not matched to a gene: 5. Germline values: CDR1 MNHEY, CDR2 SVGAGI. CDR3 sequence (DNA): TGTGCCAGCAGTTCCTGGGACAGGGGGGTCGAGCAGTACTTC. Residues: CASSSWDRGVEQYF.

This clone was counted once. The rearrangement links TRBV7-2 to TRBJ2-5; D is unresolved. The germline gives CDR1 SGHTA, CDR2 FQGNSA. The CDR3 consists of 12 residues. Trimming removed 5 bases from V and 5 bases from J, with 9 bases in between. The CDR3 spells CASSASRETQYF. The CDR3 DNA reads TGTGCCAGCAGCGCAAGCAGGGAGACCCAGTACTTC. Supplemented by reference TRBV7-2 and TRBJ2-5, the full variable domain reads GAGVSQSPSNKVTEKGKDVELRCDPISGHTALYWYRQSLGQGLEFLIYFQGNSAPDKSGLPSDRFSAERTGGSVSTLTIQRTQQEDSAVYLCASSASRETQYFGPGTRLLVL.

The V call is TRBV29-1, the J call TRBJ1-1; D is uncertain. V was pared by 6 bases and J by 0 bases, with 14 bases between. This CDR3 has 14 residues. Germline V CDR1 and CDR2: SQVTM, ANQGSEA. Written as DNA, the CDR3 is TGCAGCGTACTGGAACGGAGCATGAACACTGAAGCTTTCTTT. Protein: CSVLERSMNTEAFF.

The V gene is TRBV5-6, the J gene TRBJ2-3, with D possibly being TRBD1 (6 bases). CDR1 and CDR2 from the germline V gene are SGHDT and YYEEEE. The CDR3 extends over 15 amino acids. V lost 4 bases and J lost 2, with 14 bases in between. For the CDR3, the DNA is TGTGCCAGCAGCCTAGGACAGACACACACAGATACGCAGTATTTT. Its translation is CASSLGQTHTDTQYF.

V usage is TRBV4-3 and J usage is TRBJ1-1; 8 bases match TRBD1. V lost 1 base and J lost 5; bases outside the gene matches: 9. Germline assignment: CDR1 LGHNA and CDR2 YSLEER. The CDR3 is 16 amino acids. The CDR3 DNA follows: TGCGCCAGCAGCCAAGCGGTTCAGGGGGCGCGGACTGAAGCTTTCTTT. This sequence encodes CASSQAVQGARTEAFF.

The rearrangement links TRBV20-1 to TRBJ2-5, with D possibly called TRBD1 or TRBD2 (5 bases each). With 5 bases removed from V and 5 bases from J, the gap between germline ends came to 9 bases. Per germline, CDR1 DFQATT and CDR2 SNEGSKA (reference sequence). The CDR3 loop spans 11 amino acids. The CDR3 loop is CSAWGSETQYF. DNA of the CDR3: TGCAGTGCTTGGGGGTCGGAGACCCAGTACTTC.

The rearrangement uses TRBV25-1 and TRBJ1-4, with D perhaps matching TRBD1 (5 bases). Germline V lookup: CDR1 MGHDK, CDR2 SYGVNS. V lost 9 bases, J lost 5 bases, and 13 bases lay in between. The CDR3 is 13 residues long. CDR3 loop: CARTTEENEKLFF. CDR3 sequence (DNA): TGTGCCAGGACGACAGAAGAGAATGAAAAACTGTTTTTT.